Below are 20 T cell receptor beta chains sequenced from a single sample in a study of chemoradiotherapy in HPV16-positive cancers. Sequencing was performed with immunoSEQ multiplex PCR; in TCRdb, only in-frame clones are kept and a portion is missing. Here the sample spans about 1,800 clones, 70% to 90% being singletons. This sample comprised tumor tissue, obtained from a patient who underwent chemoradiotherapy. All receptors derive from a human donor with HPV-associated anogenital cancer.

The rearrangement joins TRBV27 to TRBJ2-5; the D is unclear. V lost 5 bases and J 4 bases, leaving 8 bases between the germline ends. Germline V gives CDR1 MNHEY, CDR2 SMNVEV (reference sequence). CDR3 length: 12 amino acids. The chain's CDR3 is CASSPRGETQYF. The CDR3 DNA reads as TGTGCCAGCAGTCCGCGCGGAGAGACCCAGTACTTC.

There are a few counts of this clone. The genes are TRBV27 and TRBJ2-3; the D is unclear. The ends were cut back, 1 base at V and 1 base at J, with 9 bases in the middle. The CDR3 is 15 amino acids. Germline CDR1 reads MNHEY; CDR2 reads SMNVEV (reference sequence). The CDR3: CASSLWAAGTDTQYF. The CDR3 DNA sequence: TGTGCCAGCAGTTTATGGGCGGCGGGCACAGATACGCAGTATTTT.

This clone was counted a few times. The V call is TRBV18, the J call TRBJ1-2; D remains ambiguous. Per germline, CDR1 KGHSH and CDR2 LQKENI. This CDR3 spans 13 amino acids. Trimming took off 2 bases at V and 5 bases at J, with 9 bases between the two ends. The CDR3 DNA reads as TGTGCCAGCTCACCAACTGGCGGGTATGGCTACACCTTC. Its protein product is CASSPTGGYGYTF. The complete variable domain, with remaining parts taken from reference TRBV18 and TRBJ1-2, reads NAGVMQNPRHLVRRRGQEARLRCSPMKGHSHVYWYRQLPEEGLKFMVYLQKENIIDESGMPKERFSAEFPKEGPSILRIQQVVRGDSAAYFCASSPTGGYGYTFGSGTRLTVV.

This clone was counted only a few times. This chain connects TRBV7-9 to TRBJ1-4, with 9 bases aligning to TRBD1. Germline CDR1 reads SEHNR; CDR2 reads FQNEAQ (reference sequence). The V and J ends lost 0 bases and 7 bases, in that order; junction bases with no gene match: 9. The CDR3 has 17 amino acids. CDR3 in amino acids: CASSLARGTGTGEKLFF. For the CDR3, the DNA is TGTGCCAGCAGCTTAGCTCGTGGGACAGGGACTGGTGAAAAACTGTTTTTT.

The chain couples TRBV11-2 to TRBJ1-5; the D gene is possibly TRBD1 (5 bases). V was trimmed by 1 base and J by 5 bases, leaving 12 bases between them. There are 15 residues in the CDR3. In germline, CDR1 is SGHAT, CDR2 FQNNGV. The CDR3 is CASSLGQGNYQPQHF. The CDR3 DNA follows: TGTGCCAGCAGCTTAGGTCAGGGAAACTATCAGCCCCAGCATTTT.

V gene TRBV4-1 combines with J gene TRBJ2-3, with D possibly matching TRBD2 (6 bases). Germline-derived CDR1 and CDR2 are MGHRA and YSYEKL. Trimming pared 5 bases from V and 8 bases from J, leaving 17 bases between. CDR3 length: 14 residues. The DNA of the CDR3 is TGCGCCAGCAGCTACGAGGGGAGGTGGGTTACGCAGTATTTT. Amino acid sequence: CASSYEGRWVTQYF.

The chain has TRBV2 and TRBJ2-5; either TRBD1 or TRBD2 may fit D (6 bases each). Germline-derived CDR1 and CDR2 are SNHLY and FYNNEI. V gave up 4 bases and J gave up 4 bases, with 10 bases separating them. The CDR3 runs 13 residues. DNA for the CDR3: TGTGCCAGCAGTGTAGGAGGGGGAGAGACCCAGTACTTC. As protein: CASSVGGGETQYF. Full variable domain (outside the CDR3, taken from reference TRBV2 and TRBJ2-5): EPEVTQTPSHQVTQMGQEVILRCVPISNHLYFYWYRQILGQKVEFLVSFYNNEISEKSEIFDDQFSVERPDGSNFTLKIRSTKLEDSAMYFCASSVGGGETQYFGPGTRLLVL.

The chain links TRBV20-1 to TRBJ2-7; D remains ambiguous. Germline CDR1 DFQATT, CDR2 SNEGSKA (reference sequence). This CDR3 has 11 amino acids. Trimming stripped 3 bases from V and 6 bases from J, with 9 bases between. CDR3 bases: TGCAGTGCTAGTGTCAGTGCCGAGCAGTACTTC. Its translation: CSASVSAEQYF.

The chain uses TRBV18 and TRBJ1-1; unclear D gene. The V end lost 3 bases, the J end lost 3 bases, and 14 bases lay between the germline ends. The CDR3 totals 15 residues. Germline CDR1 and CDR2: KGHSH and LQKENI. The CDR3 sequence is CASSPRRSPDTEAFF. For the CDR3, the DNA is TGTGCCAGCTCACCTAGGAGGAGTCCAGACACTGAAGCTTTCTTT.

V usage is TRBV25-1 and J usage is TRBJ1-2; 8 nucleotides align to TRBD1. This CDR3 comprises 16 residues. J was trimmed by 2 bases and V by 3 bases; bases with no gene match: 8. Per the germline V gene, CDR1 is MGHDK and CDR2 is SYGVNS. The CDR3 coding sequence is TGTGCCAGCAGTGAGGGGACAGGCTCTGTGAACTATGGCTACACCTTC. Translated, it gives CASSEGTGSVNYGYTF.

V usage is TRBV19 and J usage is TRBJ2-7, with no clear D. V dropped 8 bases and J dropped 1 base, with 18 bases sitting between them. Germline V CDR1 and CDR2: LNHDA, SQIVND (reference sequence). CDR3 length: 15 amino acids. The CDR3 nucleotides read TGTGCCAGTCGCGGCCTAACCGGGCTTTCCTACGAGCAGTACTTC. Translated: CASRGLTGLSYEQYF.

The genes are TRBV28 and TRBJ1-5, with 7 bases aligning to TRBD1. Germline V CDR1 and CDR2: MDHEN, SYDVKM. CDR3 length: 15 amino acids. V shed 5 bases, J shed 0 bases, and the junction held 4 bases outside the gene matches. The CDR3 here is CASSPGTASNQPQHF. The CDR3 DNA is TGTGCCAGCAGTCCGGGGACAGCTAGCAATCAGCCCCAGCATTTT.

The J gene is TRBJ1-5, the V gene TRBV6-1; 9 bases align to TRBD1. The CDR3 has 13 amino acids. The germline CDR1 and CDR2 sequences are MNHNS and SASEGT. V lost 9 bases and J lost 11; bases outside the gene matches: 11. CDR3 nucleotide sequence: TGTGCCAGTTTGGGACAGGGCCACCGGTCCCAGCATTTT. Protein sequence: CASLGQGHRSQHF.

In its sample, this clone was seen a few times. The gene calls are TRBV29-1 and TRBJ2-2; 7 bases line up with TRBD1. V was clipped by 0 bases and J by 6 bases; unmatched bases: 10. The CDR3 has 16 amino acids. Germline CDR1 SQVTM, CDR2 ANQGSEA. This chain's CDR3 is CSVEDTTGLRAGELFF. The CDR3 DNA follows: TGCAGCGTTGAAGATACGACAGGGTTACGTGCCGGGGAGCTGTTTTTT.

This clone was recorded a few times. The CDR3 here is CASSLLGLGRKYNEQFF. The CDR3 DNA follows: TGTGCCAGCAGCTTACTGGGTTTGGGGCGGAAATACAATGAGCAGTTCTTC. The V gene is TRBV7-9, the J gene TRBJ2-1, with a tentative D call TRBD1 (5 bases). V gave up 2 bases and J gave up 4 bases, with 18 bases separating them. The CDR3 is made up of 17 amino acids. Germline V gene lookup returns CDR1 SEHNR and CDR2 FQNEAQ (reference sequence).

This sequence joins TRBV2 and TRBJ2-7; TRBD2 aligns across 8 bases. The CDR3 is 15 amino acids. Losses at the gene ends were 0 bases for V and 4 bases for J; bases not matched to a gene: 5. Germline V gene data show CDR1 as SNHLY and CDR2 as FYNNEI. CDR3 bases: TGTGCCAGCAGTGAAGCGCCGGGACTAGGGTACGAGCAGTACTTC. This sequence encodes CASSEAPGLGYEQYF.

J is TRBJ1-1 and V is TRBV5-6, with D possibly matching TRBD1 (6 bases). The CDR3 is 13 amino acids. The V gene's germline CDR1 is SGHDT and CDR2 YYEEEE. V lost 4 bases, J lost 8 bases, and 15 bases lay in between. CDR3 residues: CASSKVDSGEAFF. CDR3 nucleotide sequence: TGTGCCAGCAGCAAAGTGGACAGTGGAGAAGCTTTCTTT.

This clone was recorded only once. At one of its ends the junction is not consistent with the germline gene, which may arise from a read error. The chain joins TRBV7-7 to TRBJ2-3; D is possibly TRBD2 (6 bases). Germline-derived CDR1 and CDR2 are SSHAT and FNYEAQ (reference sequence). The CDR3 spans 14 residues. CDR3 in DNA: TGTGCTAGCAGCCCTACGGGGGGCACAGATACGCAGTATTTT. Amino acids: CASSPTGGTDTQYF.

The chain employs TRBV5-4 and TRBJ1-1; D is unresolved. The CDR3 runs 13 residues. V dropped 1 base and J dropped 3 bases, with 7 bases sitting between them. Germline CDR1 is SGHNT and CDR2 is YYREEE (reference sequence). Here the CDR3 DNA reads TGTGCCAGCAGCTTGCGGCAGGACACTGAAGCTTTCTTT. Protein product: CASSLRQDTEAFF.

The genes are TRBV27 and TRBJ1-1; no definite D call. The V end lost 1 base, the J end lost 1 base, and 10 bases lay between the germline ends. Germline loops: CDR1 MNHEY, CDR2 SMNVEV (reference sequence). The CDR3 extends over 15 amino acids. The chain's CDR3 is CASSLLGYENTEAFF. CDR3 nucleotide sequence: TGTGCCAGCAGTTTATTAGGGTATGAGAACACTGAAGCTTTCTTT.